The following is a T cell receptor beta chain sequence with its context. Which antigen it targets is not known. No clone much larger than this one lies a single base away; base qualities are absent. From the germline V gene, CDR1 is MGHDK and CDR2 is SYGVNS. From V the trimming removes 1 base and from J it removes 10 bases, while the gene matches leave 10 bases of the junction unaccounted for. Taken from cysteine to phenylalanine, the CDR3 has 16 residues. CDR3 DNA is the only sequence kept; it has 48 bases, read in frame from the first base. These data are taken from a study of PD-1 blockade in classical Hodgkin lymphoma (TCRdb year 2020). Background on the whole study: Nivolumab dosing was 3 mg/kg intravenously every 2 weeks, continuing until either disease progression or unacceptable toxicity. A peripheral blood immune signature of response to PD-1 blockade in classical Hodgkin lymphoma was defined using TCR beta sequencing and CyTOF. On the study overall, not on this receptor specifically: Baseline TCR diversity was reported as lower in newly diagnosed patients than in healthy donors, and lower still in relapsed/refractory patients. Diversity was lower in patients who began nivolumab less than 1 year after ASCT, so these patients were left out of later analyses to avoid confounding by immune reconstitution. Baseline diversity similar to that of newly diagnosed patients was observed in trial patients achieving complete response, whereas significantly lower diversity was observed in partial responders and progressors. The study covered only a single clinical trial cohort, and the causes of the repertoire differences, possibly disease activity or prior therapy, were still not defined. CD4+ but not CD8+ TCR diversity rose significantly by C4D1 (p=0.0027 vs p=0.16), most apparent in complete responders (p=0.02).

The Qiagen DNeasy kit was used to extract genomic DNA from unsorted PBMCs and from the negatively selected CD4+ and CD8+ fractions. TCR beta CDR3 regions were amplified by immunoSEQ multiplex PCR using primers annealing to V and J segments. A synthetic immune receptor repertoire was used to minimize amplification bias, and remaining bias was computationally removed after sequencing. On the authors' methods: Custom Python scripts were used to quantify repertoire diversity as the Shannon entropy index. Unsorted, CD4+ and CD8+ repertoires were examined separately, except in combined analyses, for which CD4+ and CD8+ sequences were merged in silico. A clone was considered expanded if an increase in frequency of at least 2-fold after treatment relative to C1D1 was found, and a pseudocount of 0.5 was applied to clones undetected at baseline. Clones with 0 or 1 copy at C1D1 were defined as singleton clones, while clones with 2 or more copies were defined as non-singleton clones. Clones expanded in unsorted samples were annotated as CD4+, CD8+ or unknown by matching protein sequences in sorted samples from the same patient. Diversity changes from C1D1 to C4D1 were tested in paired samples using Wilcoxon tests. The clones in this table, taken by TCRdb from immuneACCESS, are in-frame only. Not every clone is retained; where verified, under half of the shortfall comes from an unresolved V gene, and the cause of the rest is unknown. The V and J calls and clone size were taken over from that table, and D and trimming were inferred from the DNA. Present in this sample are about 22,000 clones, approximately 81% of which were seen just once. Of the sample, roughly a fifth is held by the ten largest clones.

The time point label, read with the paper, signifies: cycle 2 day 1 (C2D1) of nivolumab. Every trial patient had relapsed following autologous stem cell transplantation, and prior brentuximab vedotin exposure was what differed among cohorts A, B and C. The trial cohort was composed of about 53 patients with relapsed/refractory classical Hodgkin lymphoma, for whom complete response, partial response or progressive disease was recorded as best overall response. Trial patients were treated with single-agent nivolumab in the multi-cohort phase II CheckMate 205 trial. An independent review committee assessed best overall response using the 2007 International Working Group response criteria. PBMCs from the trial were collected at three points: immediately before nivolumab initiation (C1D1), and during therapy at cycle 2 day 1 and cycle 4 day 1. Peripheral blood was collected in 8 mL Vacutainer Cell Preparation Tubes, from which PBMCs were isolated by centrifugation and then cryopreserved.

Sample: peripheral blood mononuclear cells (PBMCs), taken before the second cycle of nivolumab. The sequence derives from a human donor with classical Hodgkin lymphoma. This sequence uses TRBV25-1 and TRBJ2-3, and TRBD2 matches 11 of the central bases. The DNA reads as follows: TGTGCCAGCAGTGAATGGGTAGCGGGAGGGCCATCGTCGCAGTATTTT. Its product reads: CASSEWVAGGPSSQYF. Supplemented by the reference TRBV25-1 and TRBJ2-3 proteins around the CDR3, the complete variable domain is EADIYQTPRYLVIGTGKKITLECSQTMGHDKMYWYQQDPGMELHLIHYSYGVNSTEKGDLSSESTVSRIRTEHFPLTLESARPSHTSQYLCASSEWVAGGPSSQYFGPGTRLTVL.